A single sample gave rise to the 2 T cell receptor beta chains below, sequenced in a study of CD4 T cells in relation to SARS-CoV-2 and coronaviruses. These receptors are not linked to any known antigen. Libraries were prepared by immunoSEQ multiplex PCR; TCRdb keeps only in-frame clonotypes and omits some of them. The sample has tens of thousands of clones; over 70% are singletons. The sequenced sample consisted of naive CD4+ T cells from PBMCs, cultured in vitro. This sample's subset: naive CD4+ T cells isolated by negative enrichment. These receptors came from an adult with COVID-19.

The chain has TRBV3-1 (or the pseudogene TRBV3-2) and TRBJ2-2, with D perhaps TRBD2 (5 bases). Trimming took 5 bases from V and 4 from J, leaving 14 bases between them. This CDR3 contains 15 residues. Germline V gene lookup returns CDR1 LGHDT and CDR2 YNNKEL (reference sequence). The chain's CDR3 is CASSGLGGSTGELFF. CDR3 nucleotide sequence: TGTGCCAGCAGCGGGCTTGGCGGGTCCACCGGGGAGCTGTTTTTT.

This clone was counted a single time. This rearrangement joins TRBV2 to TRBJ1-2; a weak D match, TRBD1 (6 bases). The V gene lost 4 bases and the J gene lost 2 bases, with 11 bases spanning the gap. The CDR3 consists of 14 residues. Germline CDR1 is SNHLY and CDR2 is FYNNEI. CDR3 bases: TGTGCCAGCAGTGGGACAGCATCCAACTATGGCTACACCTTC. Translated: CASSGTASNYGYTF.